This T cell receptor beta chain was profiled in a study of blood T cell repertoires in COVID-19. Study-wide context: The United States, Italy and Spain supplied acute and convalescent COVID-19 samples. PBMCs, B-cell-depleted T cells, or T cells were the source of the cDNA or gDNA that made up the material.

Participants spanned ages about 18 to 89 years and resided in 20 to 30 US areas. Clinical histories supplied by participants themselves formed the basis of cohort assignment. CDR1 and CDR2 from the germline V gene are LGHNA and YNFKEQ. Germline trimming cut 0 bases from V and 5 bases from J; bases unmatched to any gene: 5. The length of the CDR3 is 16 residues. Produced via immunoSEQ multiplex PCR; TCRdb's table is partial and in-frame only. The data hold 300,000 to 350,000 clones, with 80% to 90% observed a single time. The chain uses TRBV4-2 and TRBJ2-1, with 9 bases lining up with TRBD1. This TCR came from a woman in her thirties or forties with acute COVID-19. The sample was PBMCs or T cells enriched from blood (not recorded which). The CDR3, as DNA: TGTGCCAGCAGCCAAGAGGGGTGGGACAGGGACAATGAGCAGTTCTTC. Its protein is CASSQEGWDRDNEQFF.